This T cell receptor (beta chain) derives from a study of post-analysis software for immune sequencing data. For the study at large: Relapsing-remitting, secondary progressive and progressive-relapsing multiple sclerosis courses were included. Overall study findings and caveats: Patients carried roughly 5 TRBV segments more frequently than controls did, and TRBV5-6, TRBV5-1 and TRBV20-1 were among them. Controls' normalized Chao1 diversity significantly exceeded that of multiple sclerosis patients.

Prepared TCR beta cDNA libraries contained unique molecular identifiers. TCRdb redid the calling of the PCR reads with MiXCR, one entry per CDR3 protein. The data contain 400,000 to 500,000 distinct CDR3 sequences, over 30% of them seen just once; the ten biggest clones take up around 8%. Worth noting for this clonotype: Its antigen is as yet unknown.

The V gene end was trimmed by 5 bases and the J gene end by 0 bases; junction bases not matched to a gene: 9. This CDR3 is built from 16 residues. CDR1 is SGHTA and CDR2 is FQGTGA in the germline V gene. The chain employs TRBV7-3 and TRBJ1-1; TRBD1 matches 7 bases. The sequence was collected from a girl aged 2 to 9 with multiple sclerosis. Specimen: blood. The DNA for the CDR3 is TGTGCCAGCAGCCCGAGGGGGACAGCCATGAACACTGAAGCTTTCTTT. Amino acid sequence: CASSPRGTAMNTEAFF.